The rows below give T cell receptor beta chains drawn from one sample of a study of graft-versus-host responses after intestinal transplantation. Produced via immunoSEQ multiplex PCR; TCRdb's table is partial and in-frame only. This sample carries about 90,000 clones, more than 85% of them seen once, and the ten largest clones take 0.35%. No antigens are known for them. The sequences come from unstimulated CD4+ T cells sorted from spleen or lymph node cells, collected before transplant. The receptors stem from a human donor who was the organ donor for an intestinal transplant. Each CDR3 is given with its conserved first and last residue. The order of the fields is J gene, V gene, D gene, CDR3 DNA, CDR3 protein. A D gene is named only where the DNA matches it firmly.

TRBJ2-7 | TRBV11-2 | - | TGTGCCAGCAGCTTTATCGGACACCGACCCTACGAGCAGTACTTC | CASSFIGHRPYEQYF
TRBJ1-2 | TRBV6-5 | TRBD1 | TGTGCCAGCGGGCCGACAGGGGGAGTCTATGGCTACACCTTC | CASGPTGGVYGYTF
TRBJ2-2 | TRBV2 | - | TGTGCCACACGACTAGAAAACACCGGGGAGCTGTTTTTT | CATRLENTGELFF
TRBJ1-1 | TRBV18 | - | TGTGCCAGCTCATCAGGCATGAACACTGAAGCTTTCTTT | CASSSGMNTEAFF
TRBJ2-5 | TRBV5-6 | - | TGTGCCAGCAGCTCACAGTATGGATCTGACTTC | CASSSQYGSDF
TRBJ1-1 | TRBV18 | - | TGTGCCAGCTCAGGATCAGGGGTAGACACTGAAGCTTTCTTT | CASSGSGVDTEAFF
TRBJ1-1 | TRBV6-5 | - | TGTGCCAGCAGTGTTAAGCCCCTTAACACTGAAGCTTTCTTT | CASSVKPLNTEAFF
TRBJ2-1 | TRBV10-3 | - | TGTGCCATCAAAGCCACGAGCTCCTACAATGAGCAGTTCTTC | CAIKATSSYNEQFF
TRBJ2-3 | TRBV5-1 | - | TGCGCCAGCAGCTTGGGACGGGGCGGGGGCACAGATACGCAGTATTTT | CASSLGRGGGTDTQYF
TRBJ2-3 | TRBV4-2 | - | TGTGCCAGCAGCCAAGACCAATCAGATACGCAGTATTTT | CASSQDQSDTQYF